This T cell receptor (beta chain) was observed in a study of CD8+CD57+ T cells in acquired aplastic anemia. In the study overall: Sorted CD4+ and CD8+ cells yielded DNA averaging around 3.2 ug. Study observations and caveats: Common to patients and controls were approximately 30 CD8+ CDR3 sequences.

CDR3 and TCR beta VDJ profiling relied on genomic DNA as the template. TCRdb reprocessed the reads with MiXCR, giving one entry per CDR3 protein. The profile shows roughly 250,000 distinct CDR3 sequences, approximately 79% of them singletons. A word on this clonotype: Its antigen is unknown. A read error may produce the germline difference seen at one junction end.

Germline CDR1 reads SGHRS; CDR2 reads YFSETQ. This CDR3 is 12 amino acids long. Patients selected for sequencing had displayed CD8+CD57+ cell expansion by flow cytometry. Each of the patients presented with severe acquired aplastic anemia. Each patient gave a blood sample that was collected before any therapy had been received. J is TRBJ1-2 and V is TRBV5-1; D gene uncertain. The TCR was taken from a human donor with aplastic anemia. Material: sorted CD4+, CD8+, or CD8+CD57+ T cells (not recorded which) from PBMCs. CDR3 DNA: TGTGCCAGCAGTGAGTCTAACTATGGCTACACCTTC. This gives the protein CASSESNYGYTF.